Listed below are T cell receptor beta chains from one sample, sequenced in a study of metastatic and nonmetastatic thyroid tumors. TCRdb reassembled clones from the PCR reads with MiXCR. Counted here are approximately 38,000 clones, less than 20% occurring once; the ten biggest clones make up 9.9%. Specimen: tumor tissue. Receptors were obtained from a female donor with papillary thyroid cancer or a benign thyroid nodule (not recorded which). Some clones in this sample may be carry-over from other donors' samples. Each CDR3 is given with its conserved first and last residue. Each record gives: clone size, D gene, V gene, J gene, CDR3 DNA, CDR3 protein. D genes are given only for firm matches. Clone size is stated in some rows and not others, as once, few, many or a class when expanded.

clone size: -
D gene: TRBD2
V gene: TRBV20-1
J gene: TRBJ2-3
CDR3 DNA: TGCAGTGCTGAACCATCTGCGGGAGCCGGCACATATACGCAGTATTTT
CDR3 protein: CSAEPSAGAGTYTQYF

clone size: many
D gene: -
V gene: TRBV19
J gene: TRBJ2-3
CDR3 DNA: TGTGCCAGTAGTTTAACGGGCAACACAGATACGCAGTATTTT
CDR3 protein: CASSLTGNTDTQYF

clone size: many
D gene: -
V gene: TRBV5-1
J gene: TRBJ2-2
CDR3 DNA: TGCGCCAGCAGCTGGTCCGGGACACCGAACACCGGGGAGCTGTTTTTT
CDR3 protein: CASSWSGTPNTGELFF

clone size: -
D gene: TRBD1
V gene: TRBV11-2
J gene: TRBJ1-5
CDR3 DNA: TGTGCCAGCAGCTTAGAACAGGGGAAAGCTGATAGCAATCAGCCCCAACATTTT
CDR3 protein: CASSLEQGKADSNQPQHF

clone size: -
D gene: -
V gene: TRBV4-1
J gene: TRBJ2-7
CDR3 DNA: TGCGCCAGCAGCCACACGGGGGACGAGCAGTACTTC
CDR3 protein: CASSHTGDEQYF

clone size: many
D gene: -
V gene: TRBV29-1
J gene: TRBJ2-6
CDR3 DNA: TGCAGCGTCCCACAGGGATCTGGGGCCAACGTCCTGACTTTC
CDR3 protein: CSVPQGSGANVLTF

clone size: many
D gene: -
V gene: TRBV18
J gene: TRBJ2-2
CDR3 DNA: TGTGCCAGCTCACCACAACAAGCGAACACCGGGGAGCTGTTTTTT
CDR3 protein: CASSPQQANTGELFF

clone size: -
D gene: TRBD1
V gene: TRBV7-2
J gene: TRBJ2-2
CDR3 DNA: TGTGCCAGCAGCTTAGCCGGGACAGGGGGTTTCGCCGGGGAGCTGTTTTTT
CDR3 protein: CASSLAGTGGFAGELFF

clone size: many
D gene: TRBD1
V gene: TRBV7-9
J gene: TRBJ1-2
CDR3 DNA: TGTGCCAGCAGCCTTTTGGGACAGGGGCCTGGTGGCTACACCTTC
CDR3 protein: CASSLLGQGPGGYTF

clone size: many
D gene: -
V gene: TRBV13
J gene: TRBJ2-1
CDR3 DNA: TGTGCCAGCAGCTCCGAAATTAATGAGCAGTTCTTC
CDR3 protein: CASSSEINEQFF

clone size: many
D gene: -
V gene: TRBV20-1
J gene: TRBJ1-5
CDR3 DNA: TGCAGTGCTAGAGGTCCCAGGGATCAGCCCCAGCATTTT
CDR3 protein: CSARGPRDQPQHF

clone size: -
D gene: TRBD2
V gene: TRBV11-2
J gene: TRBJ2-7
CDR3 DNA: TGTGCCAGCAGCGGGGTGGTTTTGGGCGGGAGAGGCGAGCAGTACTTC
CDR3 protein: CASSGVVLGGRGEQYF

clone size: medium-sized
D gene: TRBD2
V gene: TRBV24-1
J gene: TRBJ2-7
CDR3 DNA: TGTGCCACCAGTGAGAGGACTAGCGGGAGTCCAGAGTACTTC
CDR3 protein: CATSERTSGSPEYF

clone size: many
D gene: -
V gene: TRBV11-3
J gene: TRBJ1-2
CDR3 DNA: TGTGCCAGCAGCTTAGGTGGAGGTGGAGACTATGGCTACACCTTC
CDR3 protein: CASSLGGGGDYGYTF

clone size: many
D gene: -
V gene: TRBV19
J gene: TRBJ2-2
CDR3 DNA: TGTGCCAGTAGTACACAGGGTAGGCACGGGGAGCTGTTTTTT
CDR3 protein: CASSTQGRHGELFF

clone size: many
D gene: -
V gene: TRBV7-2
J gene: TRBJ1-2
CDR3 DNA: TGTGCCAGCAGCCCACGGGGGCACTATGGCTACACCTTC
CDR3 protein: CASSPRGHYGYTF

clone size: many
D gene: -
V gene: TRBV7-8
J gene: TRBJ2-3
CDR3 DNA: TGTGCCAGCAGCTTAGTGGGCGGAGGGAGGACGGCAGATACGCAGTATTTT
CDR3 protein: CASSLVGGGRTADTQYF

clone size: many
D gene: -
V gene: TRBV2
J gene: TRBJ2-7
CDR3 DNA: TGTGCCAGCAGTGAAAGGTGGGCGGACGAGCAGTACTTC
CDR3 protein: CASSERWADEQYF

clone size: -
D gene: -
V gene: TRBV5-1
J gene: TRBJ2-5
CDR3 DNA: TGCGCCAGCAGCTTGGCCGCGGGGACCCCCCAAGAGACCCAGTACTTC
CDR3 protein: CASSLAAGTPQETQYF

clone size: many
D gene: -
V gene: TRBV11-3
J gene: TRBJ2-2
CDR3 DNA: TGTGCCAGCAGCATCAGGAACACCGGGGAGCTGTTTTTT
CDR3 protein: CASSIRNTGELFF

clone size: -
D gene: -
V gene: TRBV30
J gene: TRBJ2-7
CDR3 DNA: TGTGCCTGGAGTGGGGCGCGCGAGCAGTACTTC
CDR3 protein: CAWSGAREQYF

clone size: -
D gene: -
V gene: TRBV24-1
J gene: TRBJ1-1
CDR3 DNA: TGTTCCACCAGTGGCCTCTACACTGAAGCTTTCTTT
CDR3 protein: CSTSGLYTEAFF

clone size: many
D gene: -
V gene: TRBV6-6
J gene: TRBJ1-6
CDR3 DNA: TGTGCCAGCAGTTACTCAAATTCACCCCTCCACTTT
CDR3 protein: CASSYSNSPLHF

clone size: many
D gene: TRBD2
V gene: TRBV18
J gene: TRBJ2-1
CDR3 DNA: TGTGCCAGCTCACCAGGGGTCGGGACTAGCGATCGAGGCAATGAGCAGTTCTTC
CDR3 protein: CASSPGVGTSDRGNEQFF

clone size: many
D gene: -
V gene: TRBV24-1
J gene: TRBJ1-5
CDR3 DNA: TGTGCCACCAGTGATTTACAAAGCAATCAGCCCCAGCATTTT
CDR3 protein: CATSDLQSNQPQHF

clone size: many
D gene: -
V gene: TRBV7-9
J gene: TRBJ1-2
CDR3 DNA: TGTGCCAGCACCGACCACAACTTC
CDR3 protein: CASTDHNF

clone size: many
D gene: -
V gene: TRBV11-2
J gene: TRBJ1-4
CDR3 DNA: TGTGCCAGCAGCTTAGTGTACAGGAAAGGGGAAAAACTGTTTTTT
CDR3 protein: CASSLVYRKGEKLFF

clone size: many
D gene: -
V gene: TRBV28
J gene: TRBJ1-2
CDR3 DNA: TGTGCCAGCAGTGAGGCCAGTAGCACGAGAAACTATGGCTACACCTTC
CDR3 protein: CASSEASSTRNYGYTF

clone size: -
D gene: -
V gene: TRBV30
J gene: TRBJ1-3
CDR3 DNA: TGTGCCTCGGGGGGTATTTGGGGAAACACCATATATTTT
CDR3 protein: CASGGIWGNTIYF

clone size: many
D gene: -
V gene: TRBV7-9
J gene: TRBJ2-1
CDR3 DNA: TGTGCCAGCAGCTCAGGAGAGTCAGCCTACAATGAGCAGTTCTTC
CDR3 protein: CASSSGESAYNEQFF

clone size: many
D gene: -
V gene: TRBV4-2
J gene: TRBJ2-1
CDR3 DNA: TGTGCCAGCAGCCAAGATAAGAACGGCTACAATGAGCAGTTCTTC
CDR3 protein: CASSQDKNGYNEQFF

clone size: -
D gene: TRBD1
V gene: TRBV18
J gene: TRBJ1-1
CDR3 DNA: TGTGCCAGCTCACATGACAGGGTGAACGCTGCAGCTTTCTTT
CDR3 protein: CASSHDRVNAAAFF

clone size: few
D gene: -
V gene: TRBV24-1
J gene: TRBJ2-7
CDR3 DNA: TGTACCACCAGTGATACCGGTGGGGGTGGGGAGCAGTACTTC
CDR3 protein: CTTSDTGGGGEQYF

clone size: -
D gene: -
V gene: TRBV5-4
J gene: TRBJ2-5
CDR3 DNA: TGTGCCAGCAGCCCACTCCGGGCAGGAGAGGAGACCCAGTACTTC
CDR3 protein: CASSPLRAGEETQYF

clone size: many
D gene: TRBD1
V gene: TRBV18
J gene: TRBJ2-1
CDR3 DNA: TGTGCCAGCTCACCGGGGGACAGATCCCGCTCCTACAATGAGCAGTTCTTC
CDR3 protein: CASSPGDRSRSYNEQFF

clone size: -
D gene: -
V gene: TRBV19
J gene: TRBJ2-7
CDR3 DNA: TGTGCCAATAGGGGGACGGCCGGGGAGAAGTACTTC
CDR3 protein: CANRGTAGEKYF

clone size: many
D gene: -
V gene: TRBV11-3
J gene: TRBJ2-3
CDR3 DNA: TGTGCCAGCAGCCCCGCCTCTCAGGGCATAACGCAGTATTTT
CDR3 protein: CASSPASQGITQYF

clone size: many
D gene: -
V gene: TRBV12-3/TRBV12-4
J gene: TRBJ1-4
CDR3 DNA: TGTGCCAGCACCCCCGTATCCGGCGGGCGTGAAAAACTGTTTTTT
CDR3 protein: CASTPVSGGREKLFF

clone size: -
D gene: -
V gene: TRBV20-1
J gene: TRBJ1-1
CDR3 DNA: TGCAGTGCCCTGATACAGGGTGGGGACACTGAAGCTTTCTTT
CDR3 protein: CSALIQGGDTEAFF

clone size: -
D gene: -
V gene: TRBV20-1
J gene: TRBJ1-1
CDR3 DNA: TGCAGTGTGGCAGGTAGGGGCCGCGGTTGGGAAACCACTGAAGCTTTCTTT
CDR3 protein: CSVAGRGRGWETTEAFF

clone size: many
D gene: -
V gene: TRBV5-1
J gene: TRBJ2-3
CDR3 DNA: TGCGCCAGCAGCCCGACATGGACAGCCACTAGCACAGATACGCAGTATTTT
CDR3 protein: CASSPTWTATSTDTQYF

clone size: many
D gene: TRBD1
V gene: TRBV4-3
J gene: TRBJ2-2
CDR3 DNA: TGCGCCAGCAGCCAAAACCCGACAGGGGAAGACACCGGGGAGCTGTTTTTT
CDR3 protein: CASSQNPTGEDTGELFF

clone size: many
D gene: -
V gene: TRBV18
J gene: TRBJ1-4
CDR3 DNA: TGTGCCAGCTCACCTAACAGAGGGGCAACTAATGAAAAACTGTTTTTT
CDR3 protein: CASSPNRGATNEKLFF

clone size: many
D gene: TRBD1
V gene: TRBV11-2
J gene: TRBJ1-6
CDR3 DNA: TGTGCCAGCAGCCAGGACAGGGGGCTTTCACCCCTCCACTTT
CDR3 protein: CASSQDRGLSPLHF

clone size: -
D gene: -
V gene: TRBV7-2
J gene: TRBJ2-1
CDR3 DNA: TGTGCCAGCAGCCAGGACATGGTGAATGAGCAGTTCTTC
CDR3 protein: CASSQDMVNEQFF

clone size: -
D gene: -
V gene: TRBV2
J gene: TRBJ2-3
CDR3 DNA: TGTGCCAGCAGCCTGAACACAGATGCGCAGTATTTT
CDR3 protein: CASSLNTDAQYF

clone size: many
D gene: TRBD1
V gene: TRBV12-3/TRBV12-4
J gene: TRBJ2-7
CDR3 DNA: TGTGCCAGCAGTTTTGGACAGGGGCTCGAGCAGTACTTC
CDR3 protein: CASSFGQGLEQYF

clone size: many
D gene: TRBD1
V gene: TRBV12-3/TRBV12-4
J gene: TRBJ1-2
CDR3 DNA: TGTGCCAGCAGCCAAGGGACAGGGCGGGGAAGGGATGGCTACACCTTC
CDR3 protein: CASSQGTGRGRDGYTF

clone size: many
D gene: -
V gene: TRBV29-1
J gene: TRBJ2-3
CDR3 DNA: TGCAGCGTTGAGGGAGCAGATACGCAGTATTTT
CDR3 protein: CSVEGADTQYF